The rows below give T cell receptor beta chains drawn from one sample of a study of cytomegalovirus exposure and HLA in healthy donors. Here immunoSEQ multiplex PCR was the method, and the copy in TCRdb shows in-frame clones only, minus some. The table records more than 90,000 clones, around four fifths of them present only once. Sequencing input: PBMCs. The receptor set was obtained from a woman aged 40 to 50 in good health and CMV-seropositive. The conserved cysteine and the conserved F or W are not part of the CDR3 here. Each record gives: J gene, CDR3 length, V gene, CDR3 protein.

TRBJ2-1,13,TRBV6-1,ASLTSSGSNNEQF
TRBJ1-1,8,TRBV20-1,SARLTEAF
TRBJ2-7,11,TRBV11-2,ASSTREAYEQY
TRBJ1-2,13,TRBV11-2,ASSLSGTGVYGYT
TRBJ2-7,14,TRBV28,ASSTLLRGVSYEQY
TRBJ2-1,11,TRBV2,ASTTTNYNEQF
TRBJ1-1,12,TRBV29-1,SVDAVASMAEAF
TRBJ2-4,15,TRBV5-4,ASIPGPSGDAKNIQY
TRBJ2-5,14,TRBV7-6,ASSLASAGSGETQY
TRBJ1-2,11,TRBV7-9,ASSDSLNYGYT
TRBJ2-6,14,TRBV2,ASRDDPGGVANVLT
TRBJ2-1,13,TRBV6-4,ASSPSGRAGVEQF
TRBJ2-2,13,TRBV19,ATHPGSIRAGELF
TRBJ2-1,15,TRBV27,ASSFSPPVASYNEQF
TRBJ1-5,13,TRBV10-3,AISAGQGGDPPQH
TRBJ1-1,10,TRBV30,AWIRGPAEAF
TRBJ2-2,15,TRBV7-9,ASSAPTSGTNTGELF
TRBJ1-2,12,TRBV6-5,ASSYSRDWGGYT
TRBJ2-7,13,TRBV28,ASSTAGGISYEQY
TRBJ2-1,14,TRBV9,ASSVGLAGPDNEQF
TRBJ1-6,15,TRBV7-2,ASSLVGSGQGASPLH
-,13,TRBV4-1,ASSLGTSGTYEQY
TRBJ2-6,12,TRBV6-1,ASSGVSGANVLT
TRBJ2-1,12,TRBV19,ASSIAPGDTEQF
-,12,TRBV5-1,ASSLGTLSYEQY